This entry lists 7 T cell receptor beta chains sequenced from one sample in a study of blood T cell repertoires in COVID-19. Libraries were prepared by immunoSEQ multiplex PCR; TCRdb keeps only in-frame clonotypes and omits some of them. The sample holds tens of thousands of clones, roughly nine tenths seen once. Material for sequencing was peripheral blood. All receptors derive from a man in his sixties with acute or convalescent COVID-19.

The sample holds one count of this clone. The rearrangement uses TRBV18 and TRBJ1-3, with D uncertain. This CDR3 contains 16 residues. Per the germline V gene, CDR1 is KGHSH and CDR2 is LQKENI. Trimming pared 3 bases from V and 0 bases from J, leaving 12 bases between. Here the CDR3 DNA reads TGTGCCAGCTCACCCTGGCGGGAGATCTCTGGAAACACCATATATTTT. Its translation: CASSPWREISGNTIYF.

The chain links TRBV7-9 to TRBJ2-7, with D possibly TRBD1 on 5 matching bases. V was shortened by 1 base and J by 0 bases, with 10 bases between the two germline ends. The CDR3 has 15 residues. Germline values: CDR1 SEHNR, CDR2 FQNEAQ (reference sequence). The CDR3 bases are TGTGCCAGCAGCTTAGGTTCGGACAACTCCTACGAGCAGTACTTC. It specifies CASSLGSDNSYEQYF.

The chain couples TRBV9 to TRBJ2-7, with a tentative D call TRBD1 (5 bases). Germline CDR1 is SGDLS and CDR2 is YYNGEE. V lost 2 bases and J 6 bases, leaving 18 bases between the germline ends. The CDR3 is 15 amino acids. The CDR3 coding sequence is TGTGCCAGCAGCGTCTCCGCAGGGTCGGGTTCCGAGCAGTACTTC. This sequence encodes CASSVSAGSGSEQYF.

In DNA form, the CDR3 reads TGTGCCAGCTCACCTCGGCAGGGGGATTCTGGGGAGCAGTACTTC. It translates to CASSPRQGDSGEQYF. This chain joins TRBV18 and TRBJ2-7; the match to TRBD1 covers 7 bases. The V and J ends lost 3 bases and 7 bases, in that order; junction bases with no gene match: 12. This CDR3 region has 15 residues. CDR1 and CDR2 from the germline V gene are KGHSH and LQKENI.

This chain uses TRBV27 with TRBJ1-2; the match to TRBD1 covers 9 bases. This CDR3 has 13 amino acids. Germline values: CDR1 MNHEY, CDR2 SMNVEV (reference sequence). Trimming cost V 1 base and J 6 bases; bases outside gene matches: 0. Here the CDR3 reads CASSLWTGDGYTF. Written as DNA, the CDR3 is TGTGCCAGCAGTTTATGGACAGGGGATGGCTACACCTTC.

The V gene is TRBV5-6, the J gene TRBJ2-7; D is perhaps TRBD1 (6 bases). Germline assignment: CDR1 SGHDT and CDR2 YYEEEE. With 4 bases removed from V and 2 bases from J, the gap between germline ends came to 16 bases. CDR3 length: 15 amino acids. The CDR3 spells CASSLGADGTYEQYF. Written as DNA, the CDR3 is TGTGCCAGCAGCCTGGGGGCAGACGGAACCTACGAGCAGTACTTC.

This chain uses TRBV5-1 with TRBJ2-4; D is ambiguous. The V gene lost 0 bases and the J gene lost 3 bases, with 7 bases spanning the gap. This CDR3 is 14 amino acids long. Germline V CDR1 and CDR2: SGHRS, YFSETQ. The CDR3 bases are TGCGCCAGCAGCTTGGCCCCGGGCAAAAACATTCAGTACTTC. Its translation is CASSLAPGKNIQYF. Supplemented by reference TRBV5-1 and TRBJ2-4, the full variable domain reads KAGVTQTPRYLIKTRGQQVTLSCSPISGHRSVSWYQQTPGQGLQFLFEYFSETQRNKGNFPGRFSGRQFSNSRSEMNVSTLELGDSALYLCASSLAPGKNIQYFGAGTRLSVL.